These 9 T cell receptor beta chains originate from one sample sequenced in a study of OX40 agonist ivuxolimab in advanced cancers. Assay used: immunoSEQ multiplex PCR; TCRdb lists only in-frame clones, some missing. The table has about 93,000 clones, under 95% seen once. Here the sequenced sample was CD4+ or CD8+ T cells sorted from blood, taken in a trial of the OX40 agonist ivuxolimab. These receptor sequences come from an adult with an advanced solid tumor such as melanoma, head and neck, liver or kidney cancer.

The gene calls are TRBV30 and TRBJ2-5; no clear D gene. From germline, CDR1 is GTSNPN and CDR2 SVGIG (reference sequence). Trimming took 0 bases from V and 7 from J, leaving 9 bases between them. The CDR3 spans 12 residues. The CDR3 sequence is CAWSVPTATQYF. DNA of the CDR3: TGTGCCTGGAGTGTACCTACGGCGACCCAGTACTTC.

The chain links TRBV18 to TRBJ2-5, with D possibly being TRBD2 (6 bases). Germline V CDR1 and CDR2: KGHSH, LQKENI. The CDR3 consists of 16 residues. Trimming removed 2 bases at V and 3 bases at J, with 16 bases between. The CDR3 DNA is TGTGCCAGCTCACCAAGCCTAACTAGCCCCGAAGAGACCCAGTACTTC. Protein sequence: CASSPSLTSPEETQYF.

V is TRBV19 and J is TRBJ1-2; D is ambiguous. The germline V and J ends were trimmed by 3 bases and 4 bases, with 9 bases remaining between them. Germline assignment: CDR1 LNHDA and CDR2 SQIVND (reference sequence). This CDR3 is 13 amino acids long. CDR3 coding DNA: TGTGCCAGTAGTATTGGGCAGAGCTATGGCTACACCTTC. Translated, it gives CASSIGQSYGYTF.

The V gene is TRBV11-2, the J gene TRBJ1-5, with D uncertain. This CDR3 spans 13 amino acids. V lost 3 bases to trimming and J lost 0 bases, with 3 bases between them. CDR1 and CDR2 from the germline V gene are SGHAT and FQNNGV. In nucleotides, the CDR3 is TGTGCCAGCAGCTTCTTTAGCAATCAGCCCCAGCATTTT. This sequence encodes CASSFFSNQPQHF.

V and J are TRBV9 and TRBJ2-5; D unresolved. Per germline, CDR1 SGDLS and CDR2 YYNGEE. CDR3 length equals 13 residues. Trimming cost V 0 bases and J 5 bases, with 8 bases left between them. CDR3 sequence: CASSVGVQETQYF. DNA for the CDR3: TGTGCCAGCAGCGTAGGAGTGCAGGAGACCCAGTACTTC.

The rearrangement links TRBV6-4 to TRBJ2-4, with D tentatively TRBD2 (5 bases). V lost 4 bases, J lost 6 bases, and 10 bases lay in between. CDR3 length: 13 amino acids. In germline, CDR1 is MRHNA, CDR2 SNTAGT. The CDR3 coding sequence is TGTGCCAGCAGTGCCGGGGATGGAAACATTCAGTACTTC. As protein: CASSAGDGNIQYF.

The chain recombines TRBV7-9 with TRBJ2-1; D gene uncertain. The V gene's germline CDR1 is SEHNR and CDR2 FQNEAQ (reference sequence). The CDR3 is 14 residues long. Trimming took 4 bases from V and 4 from J, leaving 11 bases between them. The CDR3 loop reads CASSYWSDYNEQFF. The DNA of the CDR3 is TGTGCCAGCAGCTACTGGAGCGATTACAATGAGCAGTTCTTC.

This clone has only one observation. This chain uses TRBV15 with TRBJ2-7, with D perhaps matching TRBD1 (7 bases). This CDR3 has 14 residues. The germline gives CDR1 LNHNV, CDR2 YYDKDF (reference sequence). The V gene lost 3 bases and the J gene lost 2 bases, with 11 bases spanning the gap. The CDR3 nucleotides read TGTGCCACCAGCAGGCGGGACAGAGCCTACGAGCAGTACTTC. Its translation: CATSRRDRAYEQYF.

The V call is TRBV7-9, the J call TRBJ1-4, with D possibly being TRBD1 (5 bases). The germline CDR1 and CDR2 sequences are SEHNR and FQNEAQ (reference sequence). Trimming stripped 5 bases from V and 2 bases from J, with 9 bases between. The CDR3 sequence is 14 residues long. The CDR3 nucleotides are TGTGCCAGCAGCGGGACGGATACTAATGAAAAACTGTTTTTT. It encodes CASSGTDTNEKLFF.